A selection of T cell receptor beta chains follows, all from one sample in a study of blood T cell repertoires in COVID-19. Only in-frame clones appear in the TCRdb table, and some are missing; sequencing was by immunoSEQ multiplex PCR. This table holds about 160,000 clones, around 87% found once. Sequenced sample: peripheral blood. Every receptor here comes from a woman aged 70-85 years with COVID-19, enrolled during active disease. CDR3s include the opening cysteine and the closing phenylalanine or tryptophan. The D gene is left open where the match is weak. Only some rows state a clone size, as once, few, many or a class for expanded clones.

J gene | D gene | clone size | V gene | CDR3 DNA | CDR3 protein
TRBJ1-5 | . | once | TRBV6-5 | TGTGCCAGTCGACAGATCGAACAGGGTCAGCCCCAGCATTTT | CASRQIEQGQPQHF
TRBJ1-5 | . | . | TRBV3-1/TRBV3-2 | TGTGCCAGCAGCCTAACAGGGATAAGAGGTCAGCCCCAGCATTTT | CASSLTGIRGQPQHF
TRBJ2-1 | . | . | TRBV5-4 | TGTGCCAGCAACCGAGGTAACGAAGGCCCATACAATGAGCAGTTCTTC | CASNRGNEGPYNEQFF
TRBJ2-7 | . | . | TRBV5-6 | TGTGCCAGCAGCTTGCCCCTACAGGGCCCCTACGAGCAGTACTTC | CASSLPLQGPYEQYF
TRBJ2-3 | . | . | TRBV7-6 | TGTGCCAGCAGCGCAGGACTGACGGTCGCAGATACGCAGTATTTT | CASSAGLTVADTQYF
TRBJ1-2 | . | . | TRBV6-1 | TGTGCCAGCAGTGAGAGGCAGAACTATGGCTACACCTTC | CASSERQNYGYTF
TRBJ1-2 | . | . | TRBV10-3 | TGTGCCATCAGTCGGGAGGGCGTACTCGATGGCTACACCTTC | CAISREGVLDGYTF
TRBJ2-5 | . | . | TRBV18 | TGTGCCAGCTCACCACCGGATGACAGGGAGACCCAGTACTTC | CASSPPDDRETQYF
TRBJ1-2 | . | . | TRBV7-2 | TGTGCCAGCAGCCCCGACAGGAATTATGGCTACACCTTC | CASSPDRNYGYTF
TRBJ2-3 | TRBD1 | . | TRBV27 | TGTGCCAGCAGTCTATACGGGCAGGGGGCAGATACGCAGTATTTT | CASSLYGQGADTQYF
TRBJ1-1 | . | . | TRBV30 | TGTGCCTGGAGTGCCCGCTTGGCGGAGAACACTGAAGCTTTCTTT | CAWSARLAENTEAFF
TRBJ1-2 | . | . | TRBV20-1 | TGCAGTGCTAGTTTGGATCGGGTTGGCTACACCTTC | CSASLDRVGYTF
TRBJ2-7 | TRBD2 | . | TRBV7-2 | TGTGCCAGCAGCCCGGGACTAGCCCGAGGGGCCTACGAGCAGTACTTC | CASSPGLARGAYEQYF
TRBJ2-3 | . | once | TRBV5-1 | TGCGCCAGCAGCTTGGTGGGGGCGCGTGGTACAGATACGCAGTATTTT | CASSLVGARGTDTQYF
TRBJ1-6 | TRBD1 | . | TRBV28 | TGTGCCAGCAGTTCCGGGACAGCGATTTGGCTCCACTTT | CASSSGTAIWLHF
TRBJ1-2 | TRBD1 | . | TRBV11-2 | TGTGCCAGCAGCTTAGCTGACAGGGGCGGCTACACCTTC | CASSLADRGGYTF
TRBJ2-1 | TRBD2 | . | TRBV19 | TGTGCCAGTAGTATTGAGTGGGGGGGGGTTCGGTCCTACAATGAGCAGTTCTTC | CASSIEWGGVRSYNEQFF
TRBJ1-5 | TRBD1 | . | TRBV10-3 | TGTGCCATCATCCCGACAGGGGGGACGTATCAGCCCCAGCATTTT | CAIIPTGGTYQPQHF
TRBJ1-3 | . | . | TRBV12-3/TRBV12-4 | TGTGCCAGCAGTTTAGACACTGGAAACACCATATATTTT | CASSLDTGNTIYF
TRBJ2-1 | TRBD2 | few | TRBV4-2 | TGTGCCAGCAGCCAAGATCAGGGACTAGGGGATAGGGAGCAGTTCTTC | CASSQDQGLGDREQFF
TRBJ2-7 | . | . | TRBV7-9 | TGTGCCAGCAGCCACGGAGGTGGGGTCGAGCAGTACTTC | CASSHGGGVEQYF
TRBJ2-2 | TRBD2 | . | TRBV5-6 | TGTGCCAGCAGCTTGATATCGGGGGGGCTTGTCACCGGGGAGCTGTTTTTT | CASSLISGGLVTGELFF
TRBJ1-1 | . | few | TRBV2 | TGTGCCAGCAGTCAATTTCAGGGTTTCGAAGCTTTCTTT | CASSQFQGFEAFF
TRBJ2-3 | TRBD2 | . | TRBV5-1 | TGCGCCAGCAGATACGGACTAGCGGGTTCTCGCACAGATACGCAGTATTTT | CASRYGLAGSRTDTQYF
TRBJ1-2 | . | once | TRBV4-1 | TGCGCCAGCAGCCAAGAAGTCTTCCCCGGGTCGGGCTATGGCTACACCTTC | CASSQEVFPGSGYGYTF
TRBJ2-3 | . | . | TRBV5-6 | TGTGCCAGCAGCTTACTAGGGACAGATACGCAGTATTTT | CASSLLGTDTQYF
TRBJ1-2 | . | . | TRBV3-1/TRBV3-2 | TGTGCCAGCAGCCAAGAGTTGTCCACAGGGCACTATGGCTACACCTTC | CASSQELSTGHYGYTF
TRBJ1-5 | TRBD1 | . | TRBV6-2/TRBV6-3 | TGTGCCAGCAGTTACGCCCTGCGGACAGGGGGGAATCAGCCCCAGCATTTT | CASSYALRTGGNQPQHF
TRBJ1-6 | . | . | TRBV18 | TGTGCCAGCTCATCCCTAACCAATTCACCCCTCCACTTT | CASSSLTNSPLHF